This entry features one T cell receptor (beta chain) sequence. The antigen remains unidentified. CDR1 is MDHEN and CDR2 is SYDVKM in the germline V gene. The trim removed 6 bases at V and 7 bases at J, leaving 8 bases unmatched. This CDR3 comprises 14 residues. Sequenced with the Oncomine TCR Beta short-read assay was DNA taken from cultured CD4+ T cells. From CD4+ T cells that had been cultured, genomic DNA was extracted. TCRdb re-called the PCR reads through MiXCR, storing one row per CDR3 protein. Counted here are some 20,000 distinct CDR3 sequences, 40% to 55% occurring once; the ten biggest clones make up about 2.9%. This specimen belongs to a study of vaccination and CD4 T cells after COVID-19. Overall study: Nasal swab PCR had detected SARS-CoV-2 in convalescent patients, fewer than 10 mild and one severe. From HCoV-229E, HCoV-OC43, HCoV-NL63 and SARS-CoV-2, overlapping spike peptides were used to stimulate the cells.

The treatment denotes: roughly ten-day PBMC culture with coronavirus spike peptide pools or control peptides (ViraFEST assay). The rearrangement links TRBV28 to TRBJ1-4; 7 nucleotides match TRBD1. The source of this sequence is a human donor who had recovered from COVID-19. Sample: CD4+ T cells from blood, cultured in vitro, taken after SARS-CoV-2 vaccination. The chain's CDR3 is CASSDRVIVEKLFF. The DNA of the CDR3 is TGTGCCAGCAGCGACAGGGTCATTGTTGAAAAACTGTTTTTT. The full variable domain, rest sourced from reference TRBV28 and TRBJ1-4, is DVKVTQSSRYLVKRTGEKVFLECVQDMDHENMFWYRQDPGLGLRLIYFSYDVKMKEKGDIPEGYSVSREKKERFSLILESASTNQTSMYLCASSDRVIVEKLFFGSGTQLSVL.